The 26 T cell receptor beta chains below were found in one sample sequenced in a study of T cells in Graves' hyperthyroidism and ophthalmopathy. Amplified regions were TCR beta CDR3 sequences from RNA transcripts. HTBI primers were employed in a first-round RT-PCR of the TCR CDR3. MiXCR was run by TCRdb on the multiplex PCR reads, yielding one entry per CDR3 protein. The sample contains 200,000 to 250,000 distinct CDR3 sequences, around 16% of which appear only once. The sample comprised blood. These receptors all stem from a woman between 45 and 65 years old with Graves' hyperthyroidism.

Many counts were recorded for this clonotype. V gene TRBV29-1 combines with J gene TRBJ2-7, with D possibly matching TRBD1 (6 bases). With 4 bases removed from V and 4 bases from J, the gap between germline ends came to 14 bases. Germline assignment: CDR1 SQVTM and CDR2 ANQGSEA. This CDR3 is 13 amino acids long. CDR3 sequence: CSVVPGHNYEQYF. The CDR3 region has the DNA TGCAGCGTTGTCCCGGGACATAATTACGAGCAGTACTTC.

This clonotype came up many times. The chain couples TRBV2 to TRBJ2-7; D possibly corresponds to TRBD1 (6 bases). The V gene lost 6 bases and the J gene lost 3 bases, with 12 bases spanning the gap. This CDR3 spans 13 amino acids. Per germline, CDR1 SNHLY and CDR2 FYNNEI. The DNA of the CDR3 is TGTGCCAGCAGGGACAGCTTGGACTACGAGCAGTACTTC. Its translation: CASRDSLDYEQYF.

This clonotype was found many times. J is TRBJ1-1 and V is TRBV9; weak D call: TRBD1 (5 bases). The germline V and J ends were trimmed by 2 bases and 1 base, with 18 bases remaining between them. This CDR3 region has 17 residues. Germline values: CDR1 SGDLS, CDR2 YYNGEE. As DNA, the CDR3 is TGTGCCAGCAGCGTGGGTAGCGGGGGTTTGACGAACACTGAAGCTTTCTTT. Amino acids: CASSVGSGGLTNTEAFF.

This chain joins TRBV10-1 and TRBJ1-2; 11 bases line up with TRBD1. V lost 9 bases, J lost 9 bases, and 15 bases stayed unmatched. This CDR3 is built from 15 residues. Germline CDR1 WNHNN, CDR2 SYGVQD (reference sequence). CDR3 amino acids: CARKKDRDRGICYTF. The DNA of the CDR3 is TGCGCCAGAAAAAAAGACCGGGACAGGGGGATTTGCTACACCTTC.

The rearrangement uses TRBV5-1 and TRBJ2-5; D is ambiguous. With 3 bases removed from V and 5 bases from J, the gap between germline ends came to 11 bases. CDR1 is SGHRS, CDR2 YFSETQ, per germline. The CDR3 runs 13 residues. CDR3 bases: TGCGCCAGCAGCTCCGGCCCTGAGGAGACCCAGTACTTC. It encodes CASSSGPEETQYF. Combining the CDR3 with reference TRBV5-1 and TRBJ2-5 gives the whole variable domain KAGVTQTPRYLIKTRGQQVTLSCSPISGHRSVSWYQQTPGQGLQFLFEYFSETQRNKGNFPGRFSGRQFSNSRSEMNVSTLELGDSALYLCASSSGPEETQYFGPGTRLLVL.

This clonotype was seen repeatedly, ten times or more. The rearrangement links TRBV18 to TRBJ2-5; the D is unclear. V gave up 5 bases and J gave up 0 bases, with 4 bases separating them. This CDR3 spans 12 amino acids. In germline, CDR1 is KGHSH, CDR2 LQKENI. CDR3 loop: CASSSNQETQYF. The CDR3 bases are TGTGCCAGCTCAAGCAACCAAGAGACCCAGTACTTC.

The V call is TRBV30, the J call TRBJ1-3; D unresolved. CDR3 length equals 16 residues. Germline-derived CDR1 and CDR2 are GTSNPN and SVGIG (reference sequence). V gave up 3 bases and J gave up 0 bases, with 15 bases separating them. The chain's CDR3 is CAWRRRIFLSGNTIYF. In nucleotides, the CDR3 is TGTGCCTGGAGACGGAGGATATTCCTCTCTGGAAACACCATATATTTT. The variable domain in full, completed from reference TRBV30 and TRBJ1-3, reads SQTIHQWPATLVQPVGSPLSLECTVEGTSNPNLYWYRQAAGRGLQLLFYSVGIGQISSEVPQNLSASRPQDRQFILSSKKLLLSDSGFYLCAWRRRIFLSGNTIYFGEGSWLTVV.

This clonotype has ten or more counts. The rearrangement links TRBV6-1 to TRBJ2-1, with TRBD2 as a possible D gene (6 bases). The CDR3 has 11 residues. Trimming shortened V by 5 bases and J by 14 bases, and 13 bases separated the two germline ends. Germline assignment: CDR1 MNHNS and CDR2 SASEGT. CDR3 nucleotides: TGTGCCAGCAGTACTACGGGACTCGAGTTCTTC. It yields the protein CASSTTGLEFF.

The table lists this clonotype with many counts. This chain connects TRBV11-3 to TRBJ2-7; the match to TRBD2 covers 13 bases. CDR3 length: 15 residues. Germline values: CDR1 SGHNT, CDR2 YENEEA. The V segment lost 1 base and the J segment 7 bases; nucleotides outside the gene matches: 4. In nucleotides, the CDR3 is TGTGCCAGCAGCTTAGGTGGACTAGCGGGAGAGGAGCAGTACTTC. Amino acids: CASSLGGLAGEEQYF.

This clonotype showed up many times. The J gene is TRBJ2-1, the V gene TRBV15; possibly TRBD2 for D (6 bases). The CDR3 runs 14 residues. Germline V CDR1 and CDR2: LNHNV, YYDKDF (reference sequence). Trimming left V 7 bases short and J 2 bases short, with 12 bases between. The CDR3 spells CATTPAGPYNEQFF. The CDR3 DNA sequence: TGTGCCACCACGCCCGCGGGACCCTACAATGAGCAGTTCTTC. The complete variable domain, with remaining parts taken from reference TRBV15 and TRBJ2-1, reads DAMVIQNPRYQVTQFGKPVTLSCSQTLNHNVMYWYQQKSSQAPKLLFHYYDKDFNNEADTPDNFQSRRPNTSFCFLDIRSPGLGDTAMYLCATTPAGPYNEQFFGPGTRLTVL.

The chain links TRBV5-1 to TRBJ2-7, with D possibly matching TRBD1 (6 bases). The CDR3 is made up of 14 amino acids. CDR1 is SGHRS and CDR2 is YFSETQ in the germline V gene. Between the trimmed V and J ends, which lost 4 bases and 2 bases, there was a span of 13 bases. The CDR3 bases are TGCGCCAGCAGCATGGACAGCGCCGCCTACGAGCAGTACTTC. Its protein product is CASSMDSAAYEQYF.

The rearrangement links TRBV6-2 or TRBV6-3 to TRBJ2-5; D call uncertain. The length of the CDR3 is 16 residues. From germline, CDR1 is MNHEY and CDR2 SVGEGT. V lost 4 bases and J 1 base, leaving 16 bases between the germline ends. In nucleotides, the CDR3 is TGTGCCAGCAGTTCCACTACGGCATCTCCCCAAGAGACCCAGTACTTC. Translating it yields CASSSTTASPQETQYF.

The chain carries TRBV2 and TRBJ2-1; D not resolved. Per the germline V gene, CDR1 is SNHLY and CDR2 is FYNNEI. Trimming left V 7 bases short and J 10 bases short, with 5 bases between. The CDR3 has 9 amino acids. The CDR3 nucleotides are TGTGCCAGCACCGAGGAGCAGTTCTTC. This gives the protein CASTEEQFF.

This clonotype was counted many times. The gene calls are TRBV5-1 and TRBJ1-1; D gene ambiguous. Germline-derived CDR1 and CDR2 are SGHRS and YFSETQ. This CDR3 is built from 14 residues. V was trimmed by 3 bases and J by 1 base, leaving 10 bases between them. CDR3 sequence reads: CASSSQLANTEAFF. In nucleotides, the CDR3 is TGCGCCAGCAGCTCACAGTTGGCGAACACTGAAGCTTTCTTT.

This clonotype showed up many times. The CDR3 is CASSSVNPYEQYF. DNA of the CDR3: TGTGCCAGCAGTTCGGTGAACCCCTACGAGCAGTACTTC. The chain couples TRBV6-1 to TRBJ2-7; D is ambiguous. CDR3 length: 13 residues. CDR1 MNHNS and CDR2 SASEGT come from the germline V gene. The V end was cut by 5 bases, the J end by 2 bases, with 10 bases between.

This clonotype turned up a few times. This chain links TRBV5-6 with TRBJ2-1; 7 bases fit TRBD2. Unmatched junction bases numbered 8, after V lost 1 base and J lost 4 bases. Germline loops: CDR1 SGHDT, CDR2 YYEEEE. The CDR3 covers 16 residues. CDR3 sequence: CASSLKRDMWYNEQFF. The CDR3 DNA reads TGTGCCAGCAGCTTGAAGCGGGATATGTGGTACAATGAGCAGTTCTTC.

The chain combines TRBV7-3 with TRBJ2-1; 9 bases map to TRBD2. Germline CDR1 is SGHTA and CDR2 is FQGTGA. The CDR3 contains 19 residues. With V trimmed by 1 base and J by 2 bases, 12 bases remained unmatched. The CDR3 DNA is TGTGCCAGCAGCTTAAATCAGCGAAGCGGGAGGATCACCTACAATGAGCAGTTCTTC. Protein sequence: CASSLNQRSGRITYNEQFF. Full variable domain (outside the CDR3, taken from reference TRBV7-3 and TRBJ2-1): GAGVSQTPSNKVTEKGKYVELRCDPISGHTALYWYRQSLGQGPEFLIYFQGTGAADDSGLPNDRFFAVRPEGSVSTLKIQRTERGDSAVYLCASSLNQRSGRITYNEQFFGPGTRLTVL.

This clonotype was found many times. V gene TRBV12-3 or TRBV12-4 combines with J gene TRBJ1-1, with 8 nucleotides matching TRBD1. The CDR3 extends over 13 amino acids. V was pared by 5 bases and J by 5 bases, with 4 bases of the junction left unmatched. As DNA, the CDR3 is TGTGCCAGCAGTCGACAGGGGATGACTGAAGCTTTCTTT. Its translation: CASSRQGMTEAFF.

This clonotype was found many times. The chain employs TRBV12-3 or TRBV12-4 and TRBJ1-5; D is undetermined. CDR3 length: 11 residues. The V end was cut by 5 bases, the J end by 9 bases, with 8 bases between. Here the CDR3 reads CASSHMGPQHF. Written as DNA, the CDR3 is TGTGCCAGCAGTCATATGGGGCCCCAGCATTTT.

This clonotype was detected a few times. The genes are TRBV28 and TRBJ1-2, with D tentatively TRBD1 (6 bases). Per the germline V gene, CDR1 is MDHEN and CDR2 is SYDVKM. The ends were cut back, 5 bases at V and 13 bases at J, with 20 bases in the middle. The CDR3 sequence is 13 residues long. The CDR3 coding sequence is TGTGCCAGCAGTGCCGGACAGCCCAGGGACTGCACCTTC. Translation: CASSAGQPRDCTF.

CDR3 protein: CASSFVGMTLYGYTF. The CDR3 nucleotides are TGTGCCAGCAGCTTCGTGGGGATGACCCTCTATGGCTACACCTTC. The chain carries TRBV7-8 and TRBJ1-2; D call uncertain. Trimming removed 3 bases at V and 4 bases at J, with 15 bases between. Germline CDR1 and CDR2: SGHVS and FQNEAQ. The CDR3 is 15 residues long.

This clonotype was picked up many times. The rearrangement joins TRBV20-1 to TRBJ2-7; D is ambiguous. Germline CDR1 and CDR2: DFQATT and SNEGSKA (reference sequence). V shed 1 base and J shed 5 bases, with 15 bases lying between them. The CDR3 has 14 amino acids. CDR3 bases: TGCAGTGCTAGAGGAAGGACCCAAGGCGACGAGCAGTACTTC. Translating it yields CSARGRTQGDEQYF.

This clonotype was picked up a small number of times. This chain connects TRBV9 to TRBJ2-5; D ambiguous. The CDR3 totals 13 residues. Germline assignment: CDR1 SGDLS and CDR2 YYNGEE. Trimming shortened V by 2 bases and J by 3 bases, and 8 bases separated the two germline ends. This chain's CDR3 is CASSVRPEETQYF. CDR3 coding DNA: TGTGCCAGCAGCGTTAGGCCGGAAGAGACCCAGTACTTC.

The chain joins TRBV27 to TRBJ2-1; 8 nucleotides agree with TRBD2. The CDR3 totals 14 residues. Germline values: CDR1 MNHEY, CDR2 SMNVEV (reference sequence). V shed 7 bases and J 6 bases; nucleotides not matched to a gene: 8. In nucleotides, the CDR3 is TGTGCCAGCAAACCGACTAGCGCTCTCAATGAGCAGTTCTTC. Protein: CASKPTSALNEQFF.

This clonotype was observed at least ten times. V gene TRBV7-6 combines with J gene TRBJ2-5; D may be TRBD1 (6 bases). The CDR3 runs to 15 residues. Looked up from germline, CDR1 is SGHVS and CDR2 is FNYEAQ. Trimming took off 0 bases at V and 5 bases at J, with 13 bases between the two ends. The CDR3 DNA is TGTGCCAGCAGCTTAGCGCTGAGGGGGATCGAGACCCAGTACTTC. Amino acids: CASSLALRGIETQYF.

This clonotype appeared many times. This rearrangement joins TRBV9 to TRBJ2-1; 11 bases fit TRBD2. Germline values: CDR1 SGDLS, CDR2 YYNGEE. There are 17 residues in the CDR3. V dropped 4 bases and J dropped 7; count of bases not matched to a gene: 13. CDR3 region: CASSNLPGLAGGNEQFF. CDR3 sequence (DNA): TGTGCCAGCAGCAACCTCCCGGGGCTAGCGGGAGGTAATGAGCAGTTCTTC. The full variable domain, its missing parts supplied by reference TRBV9 and TRBJ2-1, is DSGVTQTPKHLITATGQRVTLRCSPRSGDLSVYWYQQSLDQGLQFLIQYYNGEERAKGNILERFSAQQFPDLHSELNLSSLELGDSALYFCASSNLPGLAGGNEQFFGPGTRLTVL.